This note documents a single TCR beta chain sequence. Antigen unknown. Study outcomes and limitations: Tumor memory CD4+ T cell TCR gene usage was found to cluster with blood and lymph node memory CD4+ cells and with lymph node naive CD4+ cells. Tumor-infiltrating Treg TCR alpha and beta sequences overlapped most with tumor naive CD4+ T cells, then blood naive.

TCRdb fed the 5' RACE reads into MiXCR, producing one record per CDR3 protein. The repertoire includes some 7,000 distinct CDR3 sequences, about three quarters of them detected once, and 4.5% to 5.5% sits in the top ten. Tregs were sorted as CD4+CD25+CD127-/low cells. This CDR3 has 15 amino acids. The germline V and J ends were trimmed by 3 bases and 3 bases, with 12 bases remaining between them. Germline CDR1 is SGHTA and CDR2 is FQGNSA. The chain carries TRBV7-2 and TRBJ2-1; D may be TRBD1 or TRBD2 (6 bases each). This sequence was found in a female donor with breast cancer. Material: tumor-infiltrating Tregs sorted from the breast tumor. In DNA form, the CDR3 reads TGTGCCAGCAGCTTTGTGGGGGGCCTCTACAATGAGCAGTTCTTC. It is translated as CASSFVGGLYNEQFF.